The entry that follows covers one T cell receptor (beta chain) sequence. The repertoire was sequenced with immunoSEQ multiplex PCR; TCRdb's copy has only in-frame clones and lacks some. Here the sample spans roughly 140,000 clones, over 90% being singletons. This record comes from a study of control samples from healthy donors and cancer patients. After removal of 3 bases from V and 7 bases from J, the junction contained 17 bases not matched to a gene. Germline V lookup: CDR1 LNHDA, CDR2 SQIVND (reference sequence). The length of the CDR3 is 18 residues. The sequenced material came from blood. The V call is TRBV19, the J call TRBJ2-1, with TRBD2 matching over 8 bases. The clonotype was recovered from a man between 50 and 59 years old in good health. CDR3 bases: TGTGCCAGTAGTATTTTTTCCGGGAGGGCCCTCTTTTTGAATGAGCAGTTCTTC. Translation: CASSIFSGRALFLNEQFF.